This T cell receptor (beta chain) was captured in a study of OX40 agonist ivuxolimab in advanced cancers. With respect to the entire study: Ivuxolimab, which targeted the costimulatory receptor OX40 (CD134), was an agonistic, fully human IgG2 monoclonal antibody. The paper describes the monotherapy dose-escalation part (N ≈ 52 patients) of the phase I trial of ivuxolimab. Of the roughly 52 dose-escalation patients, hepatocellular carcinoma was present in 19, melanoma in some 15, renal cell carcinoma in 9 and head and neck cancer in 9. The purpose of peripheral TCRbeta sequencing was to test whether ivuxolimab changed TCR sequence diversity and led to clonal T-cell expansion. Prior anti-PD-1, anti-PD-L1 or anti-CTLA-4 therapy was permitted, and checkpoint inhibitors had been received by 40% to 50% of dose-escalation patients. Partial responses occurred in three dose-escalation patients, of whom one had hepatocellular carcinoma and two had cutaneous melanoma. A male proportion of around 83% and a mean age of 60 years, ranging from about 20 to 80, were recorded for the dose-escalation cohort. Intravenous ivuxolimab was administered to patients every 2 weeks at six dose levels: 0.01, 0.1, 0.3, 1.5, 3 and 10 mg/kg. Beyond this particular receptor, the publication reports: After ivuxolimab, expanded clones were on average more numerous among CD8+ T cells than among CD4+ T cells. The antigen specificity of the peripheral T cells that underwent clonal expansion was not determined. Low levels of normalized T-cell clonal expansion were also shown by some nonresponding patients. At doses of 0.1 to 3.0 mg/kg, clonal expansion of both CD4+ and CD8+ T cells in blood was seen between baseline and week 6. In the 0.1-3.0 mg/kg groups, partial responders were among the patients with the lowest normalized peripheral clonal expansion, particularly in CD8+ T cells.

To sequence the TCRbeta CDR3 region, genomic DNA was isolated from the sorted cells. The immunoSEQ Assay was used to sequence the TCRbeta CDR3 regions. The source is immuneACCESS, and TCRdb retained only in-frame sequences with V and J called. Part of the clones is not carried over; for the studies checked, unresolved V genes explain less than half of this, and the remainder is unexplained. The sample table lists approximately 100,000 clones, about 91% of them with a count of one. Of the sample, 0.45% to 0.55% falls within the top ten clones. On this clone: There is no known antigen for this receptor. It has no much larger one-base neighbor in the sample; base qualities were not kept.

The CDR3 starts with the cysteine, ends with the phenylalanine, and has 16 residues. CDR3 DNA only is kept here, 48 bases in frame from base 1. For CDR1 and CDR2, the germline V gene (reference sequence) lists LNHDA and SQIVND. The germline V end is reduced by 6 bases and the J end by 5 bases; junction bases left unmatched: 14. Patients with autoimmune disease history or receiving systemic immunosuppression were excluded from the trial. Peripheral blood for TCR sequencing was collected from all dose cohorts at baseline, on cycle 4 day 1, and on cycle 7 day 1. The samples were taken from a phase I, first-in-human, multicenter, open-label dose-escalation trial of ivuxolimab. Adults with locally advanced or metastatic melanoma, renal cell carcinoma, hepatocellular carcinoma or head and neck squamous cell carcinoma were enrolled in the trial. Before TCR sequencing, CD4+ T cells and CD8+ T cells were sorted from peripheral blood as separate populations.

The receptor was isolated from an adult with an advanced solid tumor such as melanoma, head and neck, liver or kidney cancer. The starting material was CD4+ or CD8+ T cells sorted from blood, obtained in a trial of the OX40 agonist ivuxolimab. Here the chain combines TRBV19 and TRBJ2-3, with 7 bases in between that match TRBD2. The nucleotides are TGTGCCAGTAGCCCTGGTTCGGGACTAACTGGAGATACGCAGTATTTT. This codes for CASSPGSGLTGDTQYF.